The 21 T cell receptor beta chains listed next were all sequenced from one sample in a study of OX40 agonist ivuxolimab in advanced cancers. The data were produced by immunoSEQ multiplex PCR, yet TCRdb's version contains in-frame clones alone and is incomplete. The profile shows some 70,000 clones, approximately 90% of them singletons. The source was CD4+ or CD8+ T cells sorted from blood, collected in a trial of the OX40 agonist ivuxolimab. Receptors originate from an adult with an advanced solid tumor such as melanoma, head and neck, liver or kidney cancer.

The chain has TRBV5-4 and TRBJ2-7; TRBD1 agrees at 11 bases. The CDR3 runs 15 residues. CDR1 is SGHNT, CDR2 YYREEE, per germline (reference sequence). The trim removed 4 bases at V and 1 base at J, leaving 4 bases unmatched. The CDR3 nucleotides are TGTGCCAGCAGCCCCGGACAGGGGGCTTCCTACGAGCAGTACTTC. Translated: CASSPGQGASYEQYF.

The chain couples TRBV5-4 to TRBJ1-4; weak D call: TRBD1 (5 bases). Trimming removed 4 bases at V and 2 bases at J, with 12 bases between. The CDR3 has 15 residues. The germline V gene has CDR1 SGHNT and CDR2 YYREEE (reference sequence). This CDR3 reads CASSPDGGTNEKLFF. CDR3 coding DNA: TGTGCCAGCAGCCCGGACGGGGGTACTAATGAAAAACTGTTTTTT.

The chain recombines TRBV6-6 with TRBJ1-2, with 8 bases that match TRBD1. The CDR3 runs 13 residues. The trim removed 6 bases at V and 8 bases at J, leaving 8 bases unmatched. The germline CDR1 and CDR2 sequences are MNHNY and SVGAGI (reference sequence). The CDR3 DNA reads as TGTGCCAGCAGGGATCAGGGGGCGGGAGGCTACACCTTC. Amino acid sequence: CASRDQGAGGYTF.

The rearrangement joins TRBV15 to TRBJ2-4; 10 nucleotides line up with TRBD1. V shed 3 bases, J shed 0 bases, and the junction held 11 bases outside the gene matches. Germline loops: CDR1 LNHNV, CDR2 YYDKDF (reference sequence). The CDR3 is 19 residues long. The CDR3 sequence is CATSSRQGAGNRAKNIQYF. Here the CDR3 DNA reads TGTGCCACCAGCAGTAGACAGGGGGCCGGCAACAGAGCCAAAAACATTCAGTACTTC.

This sequence joins TRBV6-6 and TRBJ1-1; no clear D. The germline gives CDR1 MNHNY, CDR2 SVGAGI (reference sequence). CDR3 size: 13 residues. V lost 8 bases, J lost 4 bases, and 14 bases lay in between. CDR3 residues: CASRPQWATEAFF. CDR3 nucleotides: TGTGCCAGCCGACCTCAGTGGGCCACTGAAGCTTTCTTT.

The CDR3: CASSLERGTAYEQYF. The CDR3 bases are TGTGCCAGCAGCTTGGAACGCGGGACCGCCTACGAGCAGTACTTC. The chain joins TRBV5-4 to TRBJ2-7, with D possibly matching TRBD2 (6 bases). The germline CDR1 and CDR2 sequences are SGHNT and YYREEE (reference sequence). V was pared by 0 bases and J by 2 bases, with 12 bases between. The CDR3 has 15 amino acids. Supplemented by reference TRBV5-4 and TRBJ2-7, the full variable domain reads ETGVTQSPTHLIKTRGQQVTLRCSSQSGHNTVSWYQQALGQGPQFIFQYYREEENGRGNFPPRFSGLQFPNYSSELNVNALELDDSALYLCASSLERGTAYEQYFGPGTRLTVT.

This sequence joins TRBV2 and TRBJ2-7; no firm D call. Germline loops: CDR1 SNHLY, CDR2 FYNNEI. The CDR3 totals 13 residues. Trimming cost V 6 bases and J 7 bases, with 16 bases left between them. CDR3 protein: CASRGRVSGEQYF. The DNA for the CDR3 is TGTGCCAGCAGGGGCCGGGTCTCTGGGGAGCAGTACTTC.

The chain recombines TRBV19 with TRBJ1-1; no clear D. The CDR3 is made up of 14 amino acids. CDR1 and CDR2 from the germline V gene are LNHDA and SQIVND (reference sequence). Trimming took 4 bases from V and 2 from J, leaving 11 bases between them. CDR3 residues: CASSKPQSNTEAFF. As DNA, the CDR3 is TGTGCCAGTAGTAAGCCACAATCCAACACTGAAGCTTTCTTT.

This chain connects TRBV27 to TRBJ2-7, with TRBD2 as a possible D gene (5 bases). V gave up 8 bases and J gave up 1 base, with 18 bases separating them. Germline CDR1 is MNHEY and CDR2 is SMNVEV (reference sequence). The CDR3 contains 15 residues. The CDR3 loop is CASRIWGAASYEQYF. The CDR3 nucleotides are TGTGCCAGCCGCATCTGGGGAGCGGCTTCCTACGAGCAGTACTTC.

CDR3 protein: CSVVEGFNGYTF. DNA for the CDR3: TGCAGCGTTGTTGAGGGGTTCAATGGCTACACCTTC. This sequence joins TRBV29-1 and TRBJ1-2; D might be TRBD1 (5 bases). V lost 4 bases to trimming and J lost 6 bases, with 12 bases between them. CDR1 and CDR2 (germline): SQVTM, ANQGSEA. The CDR3 extends over 12 amino acids.

The J gene is TRBJ1-4, the V gene TRBV29-1; D possibly corresponds to TRBD1 (6 bases). Germline loops: CDR1 SQVTM, CDR2 ANQGSEA. The CDR3 loop spans 14 amino acids. V shed 4 bases and J shed 6 bases, with 15 bases lying between them. The CDR3 loop reads CSVGLSQGDEKLFF. The CDR3 nucleotides read TGCAGCGTTGGTTTGTCACAGGGAGATGAAAAACTGTTTTTT.

The chain couples TRBV29-1 to TRBJ2-7; D is perhaps TRBD1 (5 bases). The CDR3 sequence is 13 residues long. Between the trimmed V and J ends, which lost 4 bases and 3 bases, there was a span of 13 bases. Germline-derived CDR1 and CDR2 are SQVTM and ANQGSEA. Here the CDR3 reads CSVAQDIYYEQYF. In DNA, the CDR3 is TGCAGCGTTGCGCAGGACATATACTACGAGCAGTACTTC.

V usage is TRBV19 and J usage is TRBJ2-1; D is tentatively TRBD1 or TRBD2 (6 bases each). Germline V CDR1 and CDR2: LNHDA, SQIVND (reference sequence). The CDR3 contains 14 residues. Trimming took off 6 bases at V and 7 bases at J, with 16 bases between the two ends. The CDR3 is CASRGSGGGNEQFF. The CDR3 DNA reads TGTGCCAGTAGAGGGTCAGGAGGGGGGAATGAGCAGTTCTTC.

The CDR3 nucleotides read TGTGCCAGCAGCTCGATTACTAGGGCTGCCTACAATGAGCAGTTCTTC. It yields the protein CASSSITRAAYNEQFF. The chain joins TRBV7-9 to TRBJ2-1, with D perhaps TRBD2 (5 bases). The ends were cut back, 4 bases at V and 2 bases at J, with 15 bases in the middle. Germline V CDR1 and CDR2: SEHNR, FQNEAQ (reference sequence). The CDR3 runs to 16 residues.

The chain employs TRBV29-1 and TRBJ2-3, with 10 bases that match TRBD2. V was clipped by 3 bases and J by 1 base; unmatched bases: 7. The germline V gene encodes CDR1 SQVTM and CDR2 ANQGSEA. The CDR3 spans 16 residues. CDR3 amino acids: CSVDRPLAGGTDTQYF. The CDR3 DNA sequence: TGCAGCGTTGATAGGCCTCTAGCGGGGGGCACAGATACGCAGTATTTT.

In DNA form, the CDR3 reads TGTGCCAGCACCAACCCCGGTGGGAGAAACTACGAGCAGTACTTC. Its protein product is CASTNPGGRNYEQYF. V is TRBV28 and J is TRBJ2-7; a weak D match, TRBD2 (5 bases). V was trimmed by 7 bases and J by 3 bases, leaving 19 bases between them. The CDR3 is 15 amino acids. The germline CDR1 and CDR2 sequences are MDHEN and SYDVKM.

The CDR3, as DNA: TGTGCCAGCAGTCCCCCGGTTGGATTCTCTGGAAACACCATATATTTT. This sequence encodes CASSPPVGFSGNTIYF. The chain has TRBV28 and TRBJ1-3; no clear D. V lost 5 bases to trimming and J lost 0 bases, with 14 bases between them. This CDR3 has 16 residues. Germline loops: CDR1 MDHEN, CDR2 SYDVKM.

V gene TRBV5-1 combines with J gene TRBJ2-7; D remains unclear. The V gene lost 2 bases and the J gene lost 3 bases, with 9 bases spanning the gap. Germline-derived CDR1 and CDR2 are SGHRS and YFSETQ. CDR3 size: 13 residues. Here the CDR3 reads CASSFAESYEQYF. The CDR3 nucleotides are TGCGCCAGCAGCTTTGCAGAAAGCTACGAGCAGTACTTC. The full variable domain, completed using reference TRBV5-1 and TRBJ2-7, is KAGVTQTPRYLIKTRGQQVTLSCSPISGHRSVSWYQQTPGQGLQFLFEYFSETQRNKGNFPGRFSGRQFSNSRSEMNVSTLELGDSALYLCASSFAESYEQYFGPGTRLTVT.

V usage is TRBV5-1 and J usage is TRBJ1-6; 7 nucleotides line up with TRBD1. The CDR3 covers 13 residues. Germline V gives CDR1 SGHRS, CDR2 YFSETQ. Trimming at V came to 10 bases and at J to 8 bases, leaving 9 bases not matched to a gene. The CDR3 protein is CAHEDRIDSPLHF. The CDR3 DNA follows: TGCGCCCATGAGGACAGGATTGATTCACCCCTCCACTTT.

The V and J genes are TRBV5-1 and TRBJ2-7; TRBD1 agrees at 7 bases. The germline CDR1 and CDR2 sequences are SGHRS and YFSETQ. The CDR3 spans 16 residues. V trimming: 2 bases; J trimming: 0 bases; junction bases outside the gene matches: 8. The CDR3 is CASSFYRQGGSYEQYF. The CDR3, as DNA: TGCGCCAGCAGCTTTTACCGACAGGGTGGCTCCTACGAGCAGTACTTC.

This rearrangement joins TRBV6-9 to TRBJ1-5, with D tentatively TRBD1 (6 bases). Germline V lookup: CDR1 MNHGY, CDR2 SVAAGI. This CDR3 is 14 amino acids long. V lost 9 bases and J lost 1, with 13 bases in between. CDR3 in amino acids: CARLNGTSNQPQHF. As DNA, the CDR3 is TGTGCCAGACTGAATGGGACAAGCAATCAGCCCCAGCATTTT.